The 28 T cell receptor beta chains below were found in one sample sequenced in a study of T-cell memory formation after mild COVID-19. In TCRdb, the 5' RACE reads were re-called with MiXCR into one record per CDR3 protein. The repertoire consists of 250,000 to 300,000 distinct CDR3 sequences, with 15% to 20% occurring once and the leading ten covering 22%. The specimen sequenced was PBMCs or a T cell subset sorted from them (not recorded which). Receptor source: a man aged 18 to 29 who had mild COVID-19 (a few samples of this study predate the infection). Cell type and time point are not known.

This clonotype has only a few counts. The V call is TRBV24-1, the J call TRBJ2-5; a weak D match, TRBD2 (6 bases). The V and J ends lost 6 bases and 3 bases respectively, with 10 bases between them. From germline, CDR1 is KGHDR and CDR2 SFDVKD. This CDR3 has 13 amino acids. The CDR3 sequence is CATSPSGEETQYF. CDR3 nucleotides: TGTGCCACCAGTCCCTCGGGAGAAGAGACCCAGTACTTC.

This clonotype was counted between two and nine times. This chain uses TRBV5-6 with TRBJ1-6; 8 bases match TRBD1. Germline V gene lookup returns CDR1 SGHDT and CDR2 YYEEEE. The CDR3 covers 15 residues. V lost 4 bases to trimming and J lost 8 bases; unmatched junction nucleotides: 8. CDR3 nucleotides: TGTGCCAGCAGCACGGACAGGGCCTGGGATTCACCCCTCCACTTT. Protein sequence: CASSTDRAWDSPLHF.

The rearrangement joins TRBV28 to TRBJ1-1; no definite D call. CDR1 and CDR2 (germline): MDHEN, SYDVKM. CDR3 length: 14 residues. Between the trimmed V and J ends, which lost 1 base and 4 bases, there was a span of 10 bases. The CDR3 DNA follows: TGTGCCAGCAGTTTATTAGTGGGTAGCACTGAAGCTTTCTTT. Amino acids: CASSLLVGSTEAFF.

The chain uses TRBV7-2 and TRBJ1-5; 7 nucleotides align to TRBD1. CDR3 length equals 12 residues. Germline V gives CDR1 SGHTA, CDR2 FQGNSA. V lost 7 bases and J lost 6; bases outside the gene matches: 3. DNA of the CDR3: TGTGCCAGCACCGACAGGGCTCAGCCCCAGCATTTT. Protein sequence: CASTDRAQPQHF.

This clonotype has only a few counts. The CDR3 nucleotides are TGTGCCAGTAGCTCGGACTGGACGACCGGGGAGCTGTTTTTT. Amino acids: CASSSDWTTGELFF. The chain couples TRBV19 to TRBJ2-2, with a tentative D call TRBD2 (5 bases). The CDR3 is 14 residues long. V lost 6 bases and J 5 bases, leaving 13 bases between the germline ends. Germline V gene lookup returns CDR1 LNHDA and CDR2 SQIVND (reference sequence).

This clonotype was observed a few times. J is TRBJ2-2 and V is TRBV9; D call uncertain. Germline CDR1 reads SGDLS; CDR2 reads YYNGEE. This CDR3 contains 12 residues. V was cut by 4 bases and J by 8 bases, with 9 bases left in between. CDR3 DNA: TGTGCCAGCAGCAAATACATTGGGGAGCTGTTTTTT. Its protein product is CASSKYIGELFF. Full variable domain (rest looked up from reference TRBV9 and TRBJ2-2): DSGVTQTPKHLITATGQRVTLRCSPRSGDLSVYWYQQSLDQGLQFLIQYYNGEERAKGNILERFSAQQFPDLHSELNLSSLELGDSALYFCASSKYIGELFFGEGSRLTVL.

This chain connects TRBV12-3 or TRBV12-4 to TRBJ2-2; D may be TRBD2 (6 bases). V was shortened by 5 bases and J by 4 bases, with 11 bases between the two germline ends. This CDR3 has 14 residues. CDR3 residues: CASSPGLVTGELFF. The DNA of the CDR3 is TGTGCCAGCAGTCCGGGACTGGTCACCGGGGAGCTGTTTTTT.

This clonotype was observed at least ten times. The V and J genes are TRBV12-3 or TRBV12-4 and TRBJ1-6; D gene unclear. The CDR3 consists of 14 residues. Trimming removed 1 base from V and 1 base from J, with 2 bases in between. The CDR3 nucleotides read TGTGCCAGCAGTTTAGGGTCCTATAATTCACCCCTCCACTTT. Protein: CASSLGSYNSPLHF.

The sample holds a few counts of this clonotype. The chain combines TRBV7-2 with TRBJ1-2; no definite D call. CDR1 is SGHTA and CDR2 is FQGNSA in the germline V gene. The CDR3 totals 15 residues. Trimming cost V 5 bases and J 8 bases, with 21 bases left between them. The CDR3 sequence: CASSTRLTQVKGYTF. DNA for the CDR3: TGTGCCAGCAGCACCCGCCTGACGCAAGTAAAGGGCTACACCTTC.

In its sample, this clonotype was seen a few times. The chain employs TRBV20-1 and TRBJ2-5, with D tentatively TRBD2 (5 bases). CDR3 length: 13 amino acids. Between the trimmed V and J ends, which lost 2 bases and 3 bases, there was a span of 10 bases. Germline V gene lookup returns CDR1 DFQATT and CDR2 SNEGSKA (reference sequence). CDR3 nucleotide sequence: TGCAGTGCTAGATCGGACTGGAAAGAGACCCAGTACTTC. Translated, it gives CSARSDWKETQYF.

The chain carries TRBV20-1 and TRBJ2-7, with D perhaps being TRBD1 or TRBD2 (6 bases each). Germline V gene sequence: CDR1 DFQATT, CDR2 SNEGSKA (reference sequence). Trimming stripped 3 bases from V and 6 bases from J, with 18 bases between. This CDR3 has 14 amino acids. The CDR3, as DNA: TGCAGTGCTAGTCCGCTGGATGAGGGGGGCGAGCAGTACTTC. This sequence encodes CSASPLDEGGEQYF.

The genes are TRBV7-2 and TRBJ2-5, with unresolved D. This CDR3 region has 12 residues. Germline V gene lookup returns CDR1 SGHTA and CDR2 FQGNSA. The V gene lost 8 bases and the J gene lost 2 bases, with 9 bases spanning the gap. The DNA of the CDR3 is TGTGCCAGCCGCCCAGGACAAGAGACCCAGTACTTC. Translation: CASRPGQETQYF. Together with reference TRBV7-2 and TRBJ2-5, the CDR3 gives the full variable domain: GAGVSQSPSNKVTEKGKDVELRCDPISGHTALYWYRQSLGQGLEFLIYFQGNSAPDKSGLPSDRFSAERTGGSVSTLTIQRTQQEDSAVYLCASRPGQETQYFGPGTRLLVL.

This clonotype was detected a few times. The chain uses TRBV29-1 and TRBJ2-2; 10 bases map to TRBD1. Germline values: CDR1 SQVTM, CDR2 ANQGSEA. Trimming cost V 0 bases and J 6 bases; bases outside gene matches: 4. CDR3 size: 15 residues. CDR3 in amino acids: CSVEEGTGAAGELFF. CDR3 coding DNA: TGCAGCGTTGAAGAAGGGACAGGGGCGGCCGGGGAGCTGTTTTTT.

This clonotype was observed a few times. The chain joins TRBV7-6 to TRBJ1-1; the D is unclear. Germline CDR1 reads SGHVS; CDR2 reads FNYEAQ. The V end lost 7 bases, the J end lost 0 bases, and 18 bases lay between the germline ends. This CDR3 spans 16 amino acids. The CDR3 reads CASTRFVGAMNTEAFF. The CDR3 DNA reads TGTGCCAGCACCCGATTTGTGGGAGCCATGAACACTGAAGCTTTCTTT.

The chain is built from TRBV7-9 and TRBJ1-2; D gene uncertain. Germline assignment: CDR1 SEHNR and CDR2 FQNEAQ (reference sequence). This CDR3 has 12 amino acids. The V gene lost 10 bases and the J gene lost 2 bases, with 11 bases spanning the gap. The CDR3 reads CATRIGNYGYTF. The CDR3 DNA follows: TGTGCCACTCGGATTGGCAACTATGGCTACACCTTC.

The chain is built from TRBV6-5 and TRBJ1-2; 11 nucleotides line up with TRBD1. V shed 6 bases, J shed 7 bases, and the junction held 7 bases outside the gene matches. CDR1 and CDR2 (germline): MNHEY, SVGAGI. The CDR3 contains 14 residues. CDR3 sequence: CASSKDRGLGGYTF. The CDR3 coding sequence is TGTGCCAGCAGCAAGGACAGGGGGCTAGGTGGCTACACCTTC.

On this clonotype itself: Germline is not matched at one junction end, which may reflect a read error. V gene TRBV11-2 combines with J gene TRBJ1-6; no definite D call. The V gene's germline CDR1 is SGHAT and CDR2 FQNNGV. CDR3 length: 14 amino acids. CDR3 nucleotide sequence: TGTGCCAGCAGCCCCCGGGGTGGAAATTCACCCCTCCAATTT. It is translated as CASSPRGGNSPLQF.

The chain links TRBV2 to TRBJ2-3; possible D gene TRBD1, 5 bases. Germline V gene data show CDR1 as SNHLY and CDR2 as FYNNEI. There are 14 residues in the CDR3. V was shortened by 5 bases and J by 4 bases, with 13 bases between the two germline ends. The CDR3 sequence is CASSNDSPPDTQYF. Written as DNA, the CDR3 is TGTGCCAGCAGTAACGACAGTCCCCCAGATACGCAGTATTTT.

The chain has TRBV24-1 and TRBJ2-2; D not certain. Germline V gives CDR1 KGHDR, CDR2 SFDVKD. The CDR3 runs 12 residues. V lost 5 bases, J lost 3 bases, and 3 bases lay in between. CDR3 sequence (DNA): TGTGCCACCAGTGGGGACACCGGGGAGCTGTTTTTT. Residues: CATSGDTGELFF.

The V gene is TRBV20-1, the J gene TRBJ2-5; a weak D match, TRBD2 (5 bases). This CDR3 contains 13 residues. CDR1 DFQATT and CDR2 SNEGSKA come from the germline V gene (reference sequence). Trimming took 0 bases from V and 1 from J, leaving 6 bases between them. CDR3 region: CSARDLAQETQYF. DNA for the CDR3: TGCAGTGCTAGAGATCTAGCCCAAGAGACCCAGTACTTC.

CDR3 amino acids: CASSLSGFGTYEQYF. The CDR3 coding sequence is TGTGCCAGCAGCTTAAGCGGGTTCGGTACCTACGAGCAGTACTTC. The J gene is TRBJ2-7, the V gene TRBV11-2; possible D gene TRBD2, 6 bases. The CDR3 contains 15 residues. Between the trimmed V and J ends, which lost 2 bases and 2 bases, there was a span of 13 bases. Per the germline V gene, CDR1 is SGHAT and CDR2 is FQNNGV.

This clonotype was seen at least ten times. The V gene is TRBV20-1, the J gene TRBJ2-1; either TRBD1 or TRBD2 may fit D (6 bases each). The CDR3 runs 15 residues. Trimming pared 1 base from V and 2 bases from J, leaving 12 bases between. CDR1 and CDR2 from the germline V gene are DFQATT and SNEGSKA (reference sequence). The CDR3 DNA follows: TGCAGTGCTAGAGCCGAGGAGGGGGCCTACAATGAGCAGTTCTTC. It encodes CSARAEEGAYNEQFF.

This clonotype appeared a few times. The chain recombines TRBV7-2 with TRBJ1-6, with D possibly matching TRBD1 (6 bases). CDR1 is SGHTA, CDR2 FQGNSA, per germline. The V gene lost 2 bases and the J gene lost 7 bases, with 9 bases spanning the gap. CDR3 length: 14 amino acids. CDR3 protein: CASSLRTANSPLHF. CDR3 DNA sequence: TGTGCCAGCAGCTTAAGGACAGCAAATTCACCCCTCCACTTT.

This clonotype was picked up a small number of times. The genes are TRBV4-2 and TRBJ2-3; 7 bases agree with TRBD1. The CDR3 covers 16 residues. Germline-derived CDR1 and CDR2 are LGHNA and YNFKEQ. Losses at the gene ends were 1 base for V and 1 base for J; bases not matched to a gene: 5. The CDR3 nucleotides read TGTGCCAGCAGCCAAGCAATGGGGACAGGCACAGATACGCAGTATTTT. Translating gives CASSQAMGTGTDTQYF.

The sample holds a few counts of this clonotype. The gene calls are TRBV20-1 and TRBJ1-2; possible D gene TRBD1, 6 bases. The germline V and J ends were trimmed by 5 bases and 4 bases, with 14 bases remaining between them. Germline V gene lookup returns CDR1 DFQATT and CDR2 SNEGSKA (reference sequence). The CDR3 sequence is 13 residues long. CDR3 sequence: CSAGGREGYGYTF. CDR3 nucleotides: TGCAGTGCTGGGGGCAGGGAGGGCTATGGCTACACCTTC.

The CDR3 here is CATSRPSGVADTQYF. For the CDR3, the DNA is TGTGCCACCAGCAGACCTAGCGGGGTTGCAGATACGCAGTATTTT. This chain joins TRBV15 and TRBJ2-3; 9 bases map to TRBD2. Germline V CDR1 and CDR2: LNHNV, YYDKDF (reference sequence). Unmatched junction bases numbered 4, after V lost 2 bases and J lost 4 bases. This CDR3 has 15 amino acids.

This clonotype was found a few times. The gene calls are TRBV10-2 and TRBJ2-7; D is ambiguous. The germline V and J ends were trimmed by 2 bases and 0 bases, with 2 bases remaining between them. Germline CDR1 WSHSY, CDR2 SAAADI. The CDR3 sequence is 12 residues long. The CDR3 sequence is CASSEVSYEQYF. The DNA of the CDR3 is TGCGCCAGCAGTGAGGTCTCCTACGAGCAGTACTTC.

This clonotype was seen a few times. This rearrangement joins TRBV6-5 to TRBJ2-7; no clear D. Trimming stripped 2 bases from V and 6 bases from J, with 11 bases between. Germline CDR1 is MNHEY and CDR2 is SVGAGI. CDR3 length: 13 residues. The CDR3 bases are TGTGCCAGCAGTTACGACCTCAAGGGCGAGCAGTACGTC. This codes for CASSYDLKGEQYV.